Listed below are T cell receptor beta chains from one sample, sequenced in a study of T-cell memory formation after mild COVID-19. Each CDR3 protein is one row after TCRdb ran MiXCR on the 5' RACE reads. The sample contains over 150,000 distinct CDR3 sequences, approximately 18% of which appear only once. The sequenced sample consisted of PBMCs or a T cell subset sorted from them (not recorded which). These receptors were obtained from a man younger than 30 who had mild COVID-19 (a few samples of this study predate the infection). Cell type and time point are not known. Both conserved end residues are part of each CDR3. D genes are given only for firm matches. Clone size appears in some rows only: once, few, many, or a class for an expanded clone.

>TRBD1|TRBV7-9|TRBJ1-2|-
CASSLGQGLGYTF
TGTGCCAGCAGCCTAGGACAGGGGCTTGGCTACACCTTC
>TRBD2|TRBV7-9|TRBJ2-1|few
CASSLTSGGLNEQFF
TGTGCCAGCAGCTTAACCTCGGGGGGGCTGAATGAGCAGTTCTTC
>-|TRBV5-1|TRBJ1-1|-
CASSQQAGAGGEAFF
TGCGCCAGCAGCCAACAAGCAGGGGCTGGGGGAGAAGCTTTCTTT
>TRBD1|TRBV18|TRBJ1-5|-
CASSPGQNNQPQHF
TGTGCCAGCTCACCGGGACAGAACAATCAGCCCCAGCATTTT
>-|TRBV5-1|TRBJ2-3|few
CASSFGAGYTDTQYF
TGCGCCAGCAGCTTCGGGGCAGGTTACACAGATACGCAGTATTTT
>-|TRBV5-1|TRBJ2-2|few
CASSLGHLPGELFF
TGCGCCAGCAGCTTGGGACATTTGCCCGGGGAGCTGTTTTTT
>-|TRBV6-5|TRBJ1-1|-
CASSYIGGVAFF
TGTGCCAGCAGTTACATCGGGGGCGTAGCTTTCTTT
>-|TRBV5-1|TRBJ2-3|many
CASNDPGSQDTQYF
TGCGCCAGCAACGACCCGGGCAGCCAAGATACGCAGTATTTT
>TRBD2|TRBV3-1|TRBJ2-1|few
CASSQDSGGYNEQFF
TGTGCCAGCAGCCAAGATAGCGGGGGGTACAATGAGCAGTTCTTC
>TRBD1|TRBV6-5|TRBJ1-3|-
CASRKDRAAGNTIYF
TGTGCCAGCAGAAAAGACAGGGCGGCTGGAAACACCATATATTTT
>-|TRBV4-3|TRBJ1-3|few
CASSQEDGNTIYF
TGCGCCAGCAGCCAAGAAGACGGAAACACCATATATTTT
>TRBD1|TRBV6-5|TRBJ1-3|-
CASSYRGPAGNTIYF
TGTGCCAGCAGTTACAGGGGGCCCGCCGGAAACACCATATATTTT
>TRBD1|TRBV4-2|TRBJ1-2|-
CASSQELLQGDGYTF
TGTGCCAGCAGCCAAGAGCTGTTGCAGGGGGATGGCTACACCTTC
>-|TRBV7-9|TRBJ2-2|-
CASSLEAGTGELFF
TGTGCCAGCAGCTTAGAGGCCGGCACCGGGGAGCTGTTTTTT
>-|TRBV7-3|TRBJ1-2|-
CASSAVPGGYSYTF
TGTGCCAGCAGCGCCGTCCCGGGTGGCTATAGCTACACCTTC
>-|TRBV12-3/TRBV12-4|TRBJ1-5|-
CASSLRGTQPQHF
TGTGCCAGCAGTTTGAGGGGGACCCAGCCCCAGCATTTT
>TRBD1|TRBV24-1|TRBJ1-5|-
CATSETGANQPQHF
TGTGCCACCAGTGAAACAGGGGCCAATCAGCCCCAGCATTTT
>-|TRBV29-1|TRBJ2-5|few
CSVQGETQYF
TGCAGCGTTCAGGGAGAGACCCAGTACTTC
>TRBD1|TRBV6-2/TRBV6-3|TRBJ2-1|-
CATCKTGGWEQFF
TGTGCCACCTGCAAGACAGGGGGCTGGGAGCAGTTCTTC
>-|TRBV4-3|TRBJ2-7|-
CASSQDPAAGGVTKQYF
TGCGCCAGCAGCCAAGATCCGGCCGCAGGGGGGGTTACGAAGCAGTACTTC
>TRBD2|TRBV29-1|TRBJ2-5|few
CSVDTGGPETQYF
TGCAGCGTGGACACGGGGGGGCCGGAGACCCAGTACTTC
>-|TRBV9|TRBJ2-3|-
CASSLQGWSTDTQYF
TGTGCCAGCAGCTTACAGGGATGGAGCACAGATACGCAGTATTTT
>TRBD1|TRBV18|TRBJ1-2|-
CASSPEQGAHGYTF
TGTGCCAGCTCACCGGAACAGGGGGCGCATGGCTACACCTTC
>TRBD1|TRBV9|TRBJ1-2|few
CASSLTQGRSGYGYTF
TGTGCCAGCAGCCTAACACAGGGGAGGTCGGGCTATGGCTACACCTTC
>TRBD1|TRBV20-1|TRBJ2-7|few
CSARQGVLNEQYF
TGCAGTGCAAGACAGGGTGTATTGAACGAGCAGTACTTC
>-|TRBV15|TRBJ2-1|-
CATSREGPLRNEQFF
TGTGCCACCAGCAGAGAGGGGCCTCTCCGGAATGAGCAGTTCTTC
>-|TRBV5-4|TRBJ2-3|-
CASSTLIGGPPDTQYF
TGTGCCAGCAGCACACTTATCGGGGGGCCCCCAGATACGCAGTATTTT
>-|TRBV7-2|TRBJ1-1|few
CASSLRGRGGTEAFF
TGTGCCAGCAGCTTGCGGGGTCGGGGCGGCACTGAAGCTTTCTTT
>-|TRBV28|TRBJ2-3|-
CASSFNRVDTQYF
TGTGCCAGCAGTTTCAACAGGGTAGATACGCAGTATTTT
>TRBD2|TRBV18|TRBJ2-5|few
CASSPATSGGETQYF
TGTGCCAGCTCACCGGCGACTAGCGGGGGAGAGACCCAGTACTTC
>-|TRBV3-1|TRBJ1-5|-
CASSRTSNQPQHF
TGTGCCAGCAGCCGAACCAGCAATCAGCCCCAGCATTTT
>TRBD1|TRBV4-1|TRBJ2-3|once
CASSRGWTGITDTQYF
TGCGCCAGCAGCCGCGGGTGGACAGGGATTACAGATACGCAGTATTTT
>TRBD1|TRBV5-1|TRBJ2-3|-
CASSLAGQGGGDTQYF
TGCGCCAGCAGCTTGGCCGGACAGGGGGGAGGAGATACGCAGTATTTT
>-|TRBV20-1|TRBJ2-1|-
CSARVGNRRDNEQFF
TGCAGTGCTAGAGTGGGGAATCGTCGCGACAATGAGCAGTTCTTC
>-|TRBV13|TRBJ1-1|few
CASGGVANTEAFF
TGTGCCAGCGGGGGGGTAGCTAACACTGAAGCTTTCTTT
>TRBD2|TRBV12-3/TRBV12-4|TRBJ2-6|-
CASSSWGGGDSGANVLTF
TGTGCCAGCAGTTCCTGGGGTGGGGGGGACTCTGGGGCCAACGTCCTGACTTTC
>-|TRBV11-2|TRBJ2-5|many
CASSFGNQETQYF
TGTGCCAGCAGCTTTGGGAATCAAGAGACCCAGTACTTC
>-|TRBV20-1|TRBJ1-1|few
CSAPGMPEAFF
TGCAGTGCTCCGGGAATGCCTGAAGCTTTCTTT
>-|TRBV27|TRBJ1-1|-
CASGKSRGLNTEAFF
TGTGCCAGCGGGAAGAGCAGGGGCCTGAACACTGAAGCTTTCTTT
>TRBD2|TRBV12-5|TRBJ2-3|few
CASGPGLARDTQYF
TGTGCTAGTGGTCCAGGACTAGCTAGAGATACGCAGTATTTT
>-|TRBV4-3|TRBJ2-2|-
CASSQAALTGELFF
TGCGCCAGCAGCCAAGCGGCTCTGACCGGGGAGCTGTTTTTT